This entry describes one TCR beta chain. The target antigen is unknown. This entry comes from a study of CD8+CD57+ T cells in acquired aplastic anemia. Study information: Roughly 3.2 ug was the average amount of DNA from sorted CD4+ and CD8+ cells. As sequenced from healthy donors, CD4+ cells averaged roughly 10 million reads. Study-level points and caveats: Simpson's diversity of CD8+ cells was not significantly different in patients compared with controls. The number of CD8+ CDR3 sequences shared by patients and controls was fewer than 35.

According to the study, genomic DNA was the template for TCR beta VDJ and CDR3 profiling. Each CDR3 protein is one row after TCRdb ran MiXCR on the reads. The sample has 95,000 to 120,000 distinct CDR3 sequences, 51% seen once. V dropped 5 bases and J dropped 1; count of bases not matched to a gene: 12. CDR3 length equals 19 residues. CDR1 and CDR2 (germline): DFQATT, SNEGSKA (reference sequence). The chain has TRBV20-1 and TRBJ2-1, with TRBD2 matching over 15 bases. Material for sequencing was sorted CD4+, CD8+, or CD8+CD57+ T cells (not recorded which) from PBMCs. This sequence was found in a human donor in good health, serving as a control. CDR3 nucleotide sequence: TGCAGTGCTGTAGTCGGACTAGCGGGGGGGAAGAGGTCCTACAATGAGCAGTTCTTC. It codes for CSAVVGLAGGKRSYNEQFF.